The T cell receptor beta chain described here comes from a study of T cell repertoires in cytomegalovirus infection. For the study at large: An indication of both CMV infection and matching HLA type came from public TCR beta signatures. The study's findings and limits: HLA-C-restricted, CMV-specific TCR beta clonotypes were dominant ex vivo. Summed frequency of public TCR beta families distinguished CMV carriers with the relevant HLA.

Comment on this clonotype: Its specificity is not known.

Each CDR3 protein is one row after TCRdb ran MiXCR on the reads. The table lists some 400,000 distinct CDR3 sequences, roughly a third of them singletons, with approximately 15% in the top ten. This CDR3 comprises 18 residues. Per germline, CDR1 SGHTA and CDR2 FQGNSA. Trimming left V 1 base short and J 1 base short, with 19 bases between. The specimen sequenced was PBMCs. The clonotype comes from a human donor in good health (CMV status not recorded). Some clones in this sample may be carry-over from other donors' samples. The chain links TRBV7-2 to TRBJ1-2, with D perhaps matching TRBD1 (5 bases). DNA of the CDR3: TGTGCCAGCAGCTTAGTTGGGGCACCAGCTCGCGGTAACTATGGCTACACCTTC. Amino acids: CASSLVGAPARGNYGYTF. Using reference TRBV7-2 and TRBJ1-2 for the parts outside the CDR3, the full variable domain is GAGVSQSPSNKVTEKGKDVELRCDPISGHTALYWYRQSLGQGLEFLIYFQGNSAPDKSGLPSDRFSAERTGGSVSTLTIQRTQQEDSAVYLCASSLVGAPARGNYGYTFGSGTRLTVV.